This T cell receptor beta chain derives from a study of Ad26.COV2.S vaccination and SARS-CoV-2 variants. About the research overall: Intramuscular Ad26.COV2.S doses were given once or twice, 56 days apart.

V was pared by 6 bases and J by 2 bases, with 7 bases of the junction left unmatched. Germline-derived CDR1 and CDR2 are MDHEN and SYDVKM. The CDR3 loop spans 16 amino acids. The table came from immunoSEQ multiplex PCR; TCRdb's copy has only in-frame clones and leaves some out. Found here are more than 350,000 clones, approximately 90% of them singletons; the top ten hold over 9%. General observations from the study: An underestimation of total T cell responses may have resulted from the TCR breadth and depth analyses. The authors reported substantial breadth in spike-specific CD8+ and CD4+ T cell responses after vaccination.

This clone was seen only a few times. Its specificity is not known. The treatment: approximately 18 received Ad26.COV2.S at low or high dose, single or two shots; about 5 received placebo; per-sample allocation not given. Day 63 after the first injection of vaccine or placebo was the sampling time. Vaccination used an Ad26 vector expressing Wuhan-strain SARS-CoV-2 spike. The rearrangement uses TRBV28 and TRBJ1-5; 10 bases agree with TRBD1. The origin of this receptor is a person aged 18 to 59 who received the Ad26.COV2.S COVID-19 vaccine or a placebo. The source was peripheral blood, collected in a trial of Ad26.COV2.S vaccine versus placebo. This CDR3 is CASRLPGTGGNQPQHF. The CDR3, as DNA: TGTGCCAGCAGACTTCCCGGGACAGGGGGCAATCAGCCCCAGCATTTT.